Each of the 28 T cell receptor beta chains below was sequenced from the same sample in a study of blood T cell repertoires in COVID-19. Only in-frame clones appear in the TCRdb table, and some are missing; sequencing was by immunoSEQ multiplex PCR. The table lists around 340,000 clones, 88% of them singletons. The sequenced sample consisted of PBMCs or T cells enriched from blood (not recorded which). The receptors were sampled from a woman aged 25-40 years who had been exposed to COVID-19.

The genes are TRBV12-5 and TRBJ2-2, with D possibly matching TRBD1 (6 bases). Germline V CDR1 and CDR2: LGHNT, FRNRAP. The germline V and J ends were trimmed by 7 bases and 6 bases, with 15 bases remaining between them. This CDR3 has 14 amino acids. In nucleotides, the CDR3 is TGTGCTAGTGCCTTATTACAGGGTCCCGGGGAGCTGTTTTTT. It is translated as CASALLQGPGELFF.

This clone was observed a few times. The chain has TRBV3-1 (or the pseudogene TRBV3-2) and TRBJ1-6; a possible D gene is TRBD1 (5 bases). V was trimmed by 4 bases and J by 1 base, leaving 8 bases between them. The germline V gene has CDR1 LGHDT and CDR2 YNNKEL (reference sequence). This CDR3 contains 15 residues. CDR3 nucleotides: TGTGCCAGCAGCCGCCAGGGTTCCTATAATTCACCCCTCCACTTT. Its protein product is CASSRQGSYNSPLHF.

The rearrangement uses TRBV3-1 (or the pseudogene TRBV3-2) and TRBJ2-2, with D maybe TRBD2 (7 bases). This CDR3 is built from 14 residues. CDR1 is LGHDT and CDR2 is YNNKEL in the germline V gene (reference sequence). Trimming left V 4 bases short and J 6 bases short, with 12 bases between. The CDR3 here is CASSPPGGPGELFF. The CDR3 DNA reads as TGTGCCAGCAGCCCCCCCGGGGGGCCCGGGGAGCTGTTTTTT.

V is TRBV11-2 and J is TRBJ2-1; 9 positions agree with TRBD2. This CDR3 has 16 amino acids. J gave up 5 bases and V 2 bases, and 7 bases lay outside the gene matches. Germline CDR1 SGHAT, CDR2 FQNNGV. In DNA form, the CDR3 reads TGTGCCAGCAGCTTAAGCTCTAGCGGGACCAACAATGAGCAGTTCTTC. Translated: CASSLSSSGTNNEQFF.

This rearrangement joins TRBV29-1 to TRBJ2-7; weak D call: TRBD2 (6 bases). The germline gives CDR1 SQVTM, CDR2 ANQGSEA. Trimming took 7 bases from V and 0 from J, leaving 13 bases between them. This CDR3 comprises 13 residues. The CDR3 here is CSARRGSSYEQYF. The CDR3 region has the DNA TGCAGCGCCCGGCGGGGAAGCTCCTACGAGCAGTACTTC.

CDR3 in amino acids: CASSLLGPQGSGQFF. The CDR3, as DNA: TGTGCCAGCAGTTTACTAGGACCCCAGGGCAGTGGGCAGTTCTTC. The rearrangement joins TRBV28 to TRBJ2-1, with D maybe TRBD1 (5 bases). V was clipped by 2 bases and J by 12 bases, with 20 bases between them. The CDR3 contains 15 residues. The germline gives CDR1 MDHEN, CDR2 SYDVKM.

The V gene is TRBV7-8, the J gene TRBJ2-7; the match to TRBD2 covers 8 bases. Germline V gene lookup returns CDR1 SGHVS and CDR2 FQNEAQ. The CDR3 contains 17 residues. With V trimmed by 0 bases and J by 0 bases, 7 bases remained unmatched. This chain's CDR3 is CASSLASLAVSSYEQYF. The CDR3 DNA reads TGTGCCAGCAGCTTAGCGTCACTAGCGGTAAGCTCCTACGAGCAGTACTTC.

The V gene is TRBV6-6, the J gene TRBJ2-7, with 11 bases that match TRBD1. Germline lookup yields CDR1 MNHNY and CDR2 SVGAGI (reference sequence). The CDR3 loop spans 15 amino acids. The junction had 5 bases not matched to a gene; V was cut back by 6 bases and J by 1 base. The CDR3 DNA sequence: TGTGCCAGCAGCCCCCGGGACAGGGGGTCCTACGAGCAGTACTTC. Residues: CASSPRDRGSYEQYF.

The chain joins TRBV5-4 to TRBJ2-7; 7 bases agree with TRBD2. The CDR3 is made up of 16 amino acids. J gave up 3 bases and V 4 bases, and 13 bases lay outside the gene matches. Germline CDR1 SGHNT, CDR2 YYREEE (reference sequence). Here the CDR3 DNA reads TGTGCCAGCAGCATGGGTGGGGCTAGGGAGGGCTACGAGCAGTACTTC. This translates into CASSMGGAREGYEQYF.

The chain uses TRBV7-3 and TRBJ2-1, with 9 bases fitting TRBD2. There are 15 residues in the CDR3. With V trimmed by 0 bases and J by 7 bases, 4 bases remained unmatched. Germline V lookup: CDR1 SGHTA, CDR2 FQGTGA. The CDR3 DNA sequence: TGTGCCAGCAGCTTAACTAGCGGGAGCACGAATGAGCAGTTCTTC. This codes for CASSLTSGSTNEQFF. The whole variable domain, filled in from reference TRBV7-3 and TRBJ2-1, reads GAGVSQTPSNKVTEKGKYVELRCDPISGHTALYWYRQSLGQGPEFLIYFQGTGAADDSGLPNDRFFAVRPEGSVSTLKIQRTERGDSAVYLCASSLTSGSTNEQFFGPGTRLTVL.

This rearrangement joins TRBV6-2 or TRBV6-3 to TRBJ1-1, with no clear D. Germline CDR1 reads MNHEY; CDR2 reads SVGEGT. V dropped 2 bases and J dropped 4 bases, with 8 bases sitting between them. This CDR3 has 13 amino acids. The CDR3 loop is CASSYQVGTEAFF. DNA of the CDR3: TGTGCCAGCAGTTACCAGGTTGGCACTGAAGCTTTCTTT.

This rearrangement joins TRBV5-1 to TRBJ1-2, with 9 bases matching TRBD1. This CDR3 spans 14 amino acids. The germline gives CDR1 SGHRS, CDR2 YFSETQ. The ends lost 3 bases at V and 2 bases at J; junction bases unmatched: 2. Here the CDR3 DNA reads TGCGCCAGCAGCTGGACAGGGGACAACTATGGCTACACCTTC. Translation: CASSWTGDNYGYTF.

The V gene is TRBV29-1, the J gene TRBJ2-3; a possible D gene is TRBD1 (7 bases). Germline lookup yields CDR1 SQVTM and CDR2 ANQGSEA. The CDR3 has 15 amino acids. The ends were cut back, 8 bases at V and 0 bases at J, with 18 bases in the middle. The CDR3 DNA reads as TGCAGCAGTCAGGGGGGCTCCTCTAGCACAGATACGCAGTATTTT. This gives the protein CSSQGGSSSTDTQYF.

The V call is TRBV9, the J call TRBJ2-3; 14 nucleotides agree with TRBD2. The CDR3 runs to 21 residues. V lost 0 bases to trimming and J lost 5 bases; unmatched junction nucleotides: 17. Germline V gene data show CDR1 as SGDLS and CDR2 as YYNGEE. DNA for the CDR3: TGTGCCAGCAGCGTAGCTACAATCACACCGGGACTAGCGGGAGTCGGAGATACGCAGTATTTT. Protein sequence: CASSVATITPGLAGVGDTQYF.

The chain joins TRBV28 to TRBJ1-6; D is unclear. Germline V lookup: CDR1 MDHEN, CDR2 SYDVKM. V was pared by 3 bases and J by 9 bases, with 9 bases between. The CDR3 sequence is 13 residues long. CDR3 coding DNA: TGTGCCAGCAGTTTGGGAGGAGGTTCACCCCTCCACTTT. Translation gives CASSLGGGSPLHF.

The rearrangement links TRBV7-3 to TRBJ2-7; D gene unclear. The V and J ends lost 1 base and 3 bases respectively, with 10 bases between them. Germline V CDR1 and CDR2: SGHTA, FQGTGA. This CDR3 has 14 residues. The chain's CDR3 is CASSLMAGGYEQYF. CDR3 DNA: TGTGCCAGCAGCTTAATGGCAGGTGGCTACGAGCAGTACTTC.

For the CDR3, the DNA is TGTGCCAGCAGCGCAGCTAGGTTGGACAGGGGGTTCTACAATGAGCAGTTCTTC. Protein: CASSAARLDRGFYNEQFF. The rearrangement joins TRBV9 to TRBJ2-1; TRBD1 matches 10 bases. Germline CDR1 is SGDLS and CDR2 is YYNGEE. The CDR3 contains 18 residues. With 3 bases clipped from V and 3 bases from J, the junction kept 12 bases outside the gene matches.

This rearrangement joins TRBV28 to TRBJ1-2; D remains unclear. V was pared by 3 bases and J by 7 bases, with 6 bases between. The CDR3 totals 11 residues. Looked up from germline, CDR1 is MDHEN and CDR2 is SYDVKM. The CDR3, as DNA: TGTGCCAGCAGTTTCGAGGGTGGCTACACCTTC. It codes for CASSFEGGYTF.

The chain uses TRBV27 and TRBJ1-1, with D perhaps TRBD1 (5 bases). The germline gives CDR1 MNHEY, CDR2 SMNVEV (reference sequence). This CDR3 comprises 14 residues. V dropped 2 bases and J dropped 7 bases, with 14 bases sitting between them. DNA of the CDR3: TGTGCCAGCAGTTTAATGGCCTTAAGGGGTGAAGCTTTCTTT. Translating it yields CASSLMALRGEAFF.

The chain carries TRBV29-1 and TRBJ1-3; D is perhaps TRBD1 (5 bases). Per the germline V gene, CDR1 is SQVTM and CDR2 is ANQGSEA. The CDR3 is made up of 13 amino acids. V shed 6 bases and J shed 2 bases, with 11 bases lying between them. CDR3 protein: CSVASGAGNTIYF. The CDR3 DNA follows: TGCAGCGTCGCCTCGGGGGCTGGAAACACCATATATTTT.

V is TRBV29-1 and J is TRBJ2-3; D may be TRBD2 (7 bases). V was trimmed by 3 bases and J by 0 bases, leaving 13 bases between them. CDR1 is SQVTM, CDR2 ANQGSEA, per germline. This CDR3 is 15 amino acids long. The CDR3: CSVDSGGRSTDTQYF. The CDR3 coding sequence is TGCAGCGTTGATTCCGGGGGGCGAAGCACAGATACGCAGTATTTT.

V and J are TRBV4-1 and TRBJ2-1; 7 positions match TRBD2. The V and J ends lost 0 bases and 6 bases, in that order; junction bases with no gene match: 8. The V gene's germline CDR1 is MGHRA and CDR2 YSYEKL. This CDR3 has 16 residues. CDR3 nucleotides: TGCGCCAGCAGCCAAGAGAAGGAAGCGGGAATCAATGAGCAGTTCTTC. Translating it yields CASSQEKEAGINEQFF.

This rearrangement joins TRBV15 to TRBJ2-7, with 8 nucleotides matching TRBD2. This CDR3 is 15 amino acids long. Germline V CDR1 and CDR2: LNHNV, YYDKDF (reference sequence). J lost 5 bases, V lost 3 bases, and 9 bases had no gene match. The CDR3 region has the DNA TGTGCCACCAGCAGTCGAGCGGGAGTTTCCCACGAGCAGTACTTC. It is translated as CATSSRAGVSHEQYF.

The chain is built from TRBV24-1 and TRBJ2-3; 9 bases map to TRBD2. The CDR3 contains 16 residues. Germline assignment: CDR1 KGHDR and CDR2 SFDVKD. The junction had 8 bases not matched to a gene; V was cut back by 4 bases and J by 4 bases. For the CDR3, the DNA is TGTGCCACCAGTGACCCGGCGGGAGGGACAGCAGATACGCAGTATTTT. It encodes CATSDPAGGTADTQYF.

This clone showed up just once. The chain recombines TRBV28 with TRBJ1-1, with D tentatively TRBD1 (5 bases). Germline loops: CDR1 MDHEN, CDR2 SYDVKM. The length of the CDR3 is 12 residues. V dropped 5 bases and J dropped 6 bases, with 10 bases sitting between them. The CDR3 coding sequence is TGTGCCAGCAGTGGGACTTCCCCTGAAGCTTTCTTT. This gives the protein CASSGTSPEAFF.

The gene calls are TRBV28 and TRBJ2-1; 14 bases map to TRBD2. CDR3 length equals 17 residues. CDR1 and CDR2 (germline): MDHEN, SYDVKM. After removal of 1 base from V and 10 bases from J, the junction contained 9 bases not matched to a gene. CDR3 residues: CASSLYPGLAGDLEQFF. The CDR3 DNA follows: TGTGCCAGCAGTTTATACCCGGGACTAGCGGGAGATTTAGAGCAGTTCTTC.

This chain links TRBV3-1 (or the pseudogene TRBV3-2) with TRBJ1-2; D ambiguous. The germline V and J ends were trimmed by 1 base and 7 bases, with 16 bases remaining between them. The CDR3 loop spans 15 amino acids. Germline V CDR1 and CDR2: LGHDT, YNNKEL (reference sequence). CDR3 DNA sequence: TGTGCCAGCAGCCAAGTCCCTGACAACGTCAGTGGCTACACCTTC. Amino acids: CASSQVPDNVSGYTF.

The rearrangement uses TRBV7-6 and TRBJ1-5; 7 bases fit TRBD1. V was pared by 5 bases and J by 3 bases, with 10 bases of the junction left unmatched. The CDR3 contains 16 residues. From germline, CDR1 is SGHVS and CDR2 FNYEAQ. This CDR3 is CASSQGTALYNQPQHF. For the CDR3, the DNA is TGTGCCAGCAGCCAAGGGACAGCTCTGTACAATCAGCCCCAGCATTTT.